The next 11 T cell receptor beta chains were all read from a single sample in a study of blood T cell repertoires in COVID-19. This table comes from immunoSEQ multiplex PCR, and its TCRdb copy is limited to in-frame clones, with some not included. The sample holds around 230,000 clones, roughly 87% seen once. Sequenced: PBMCs or T cells enriched from blood (not recorded which). The receptors originated from a man between 18 and 29 years old with acute COVID-19.

V gene TRBV6-5 combines with J gene TRBJ1-2; D gene unclear. V shed 6 bases and J shed 0 bases, with 8 bases lying between them. Germline CDR1 MNHEY, CDR2 SVGAGI. The CDR3 runs 13 residues. This CDR3 reads CASSDTANYGYTF. CDR3 coding DNA: TGTGCCAGCAGCGATACAGCTAACTATGGCTACACCTTC.

This clone came up a few times. This rearrangement joins TRBV10-1 to TRBJ1-1; 8 positions match TRBD1. The CDR3 has 15 residues. CDR1 and CDR2 from the germline V gene are WNHNN and SYGVQD (reference sequence). V lost 0 bases to trimming and J lost 6 bases; unmatched junction nucleotides: 6. CDR3 protein: CASSESNSGGPEAFF. CDR3 nucleotide sequence: TGCGCCAGCAGTGAGTCTAATTCAGGGGGCCCTGAAGCTTTCTTT.

V usage is TRBV28 and J usage is TRBJ2-1; the D gene is possibly TRBD1 (6 bases). V was shortened by 4 bases and J by 0 bases, with 13 bases between the two germline ends. Germline assignment: CDR1 MDHEN and CDR2 SYDVKM. CDR3 size: 16 residues. The CDR3 protein is CASSSLTGASYNEQFF. In nucleotides, the CDR3 is TGTGCCAGCAGTTCCCTGACAGGTGCCTCCTACAATGAGCAGTTCTTC.

The gene calls are TRBV3-1 (or the pseudogene TRBV3-2) and TRBJ2-7; maybe TRBD2 (7 bases). V was pared by 6 bases and J by 2 bases, with 14 bases between. Germline values: CDR1 LGHDT, CDR2 YNNKEL (reference sequence). The CDR3 is 14 amino acids. Here the CDR3 DNA reads TGTGCCAGCAGTCCTAGGGGGGGACCCTACGAGCAGTACTTC. Its protein is CASSPRGGPYEQYF.

This clone was picked up a small number of times. DNA for the CDR3: TGTGCCAGCAGTTTCGATCAGATGAACACTGAAGCTTTCTTT. Protein product: CASSFDQMNTEAFF. This chain uses TRBV6-5 with TRBJ1-1; no firm D call. With 4 bases removed from V and 0 bases from J, the gap between germline ends came to 9 bases. The CDR3 extends over 14 amino acids. Germline CDR1 and CDR2: MNHEY and SVGAGI.

The V call is TRBV6-1, the J call TRBJ2-3, with 9 bases matching TRBD1. The germline V gene encodes CDR1 MNHNS and CDR2 SASEGT. Germline trimming cut 0 bases from V and 4 bases from J; bases unmatched to any gene: 8. The CDR3 covers 17 residues. The CDR3 DNA reads TGTGCCAGCAGTGAAGCTGCAGGGGGGACAGGGCCAGATACGCAGTATTTT. Its translation is CASSEAAGGTGPDTQYF.

This clone was counted a single time. This sequence joins TRBV19 and TRBJ2-1; 12 positions match TRBD2. Germline loops: CDR1 LNHDA, CDR2 SQIVND (reference sequence). Losses at the gene ends were 10 bases for V and 6 bases for J; bases not matched to a gene: 13. This CDR3 is built from 16 residues. CDR3 loop: CATQTRTSGNRNEQFF. CDR3 nucleotide sequence: TGTGCCACCCAAACACGGACTAGCGGGAATCGCAATGAGCAGTTCTTC.

The chain combines TRBV2 with TRBJ2-5; 9 nucleotides agree with TRBD2. Per germline, CDR1 SNHLY and CDR2 FYNNEI. This CDR3 comprises 16 residues. Trimming removed 5 bases from V and 1 base from J; junction bases left unmatched: 8. As DNA, the CDR3 is TGTGCCAGCAGTCCGAGTCTAGCGGGGCGCCAAGAGACCCAGTACTTC. It is translated as CASSPSLAGRQETQYF. Full variable domain (missing parts from reference TRBV2 and TRBJ2-5): EPEVTQTPSHQVTQMGQEVILRCVPISNHLYFYWYRQILGQKVEFLVSFYNNEISEKSEIFDDQFSVERPDGSNFTLKIRSTKLEDSAMYFCASSPSLAGRQETQYFGPGTRLLVL.

The CDR3 reads CASQRLAGAYEQYF. The CDR3 bases are TGTGCCAGCCAAAGACTAGCGGGAGCCTACGAGCAGTACTTC. The V call is TRBV27, the J call TRBJ2-7; 12 bases are shared with TRBD2. V trimming: 8 bases; J trimming: 2 bases; junction bases outside the gene matches: 4. Per germline, CDR1 MNHEY and CDR2 SMNVEV (reference sequence). This CDR3 is built from 14 residues.

A single count supports this clone. The V and J genes are TRBV25-1 and TRBJ2-1, with TRBD2 matching 10 bases. This CDR3 region has 16 residues. Germline-derived CDR1 and CDR2 are MGHDK and SYGVNS. The junction had 8 bases not matched to a gene; V was cut back by 3 bases and J by 6 bases. CDR3 in amino acids: CASSDLTSGTINEQFF. CDR3 DNA sequence: TGTGCCAGCAGTGACCTAACTAGCGGGACAATCAATGAGCAGTTCTTC.

CDR3 DNA: TGTGCCAGCAGCCAAGAACCTAGCGGGAGTGCAGATACGCAGTATTTT. It encodes CASSQEPSGSADTQYF. The gene calls are TRBV4-2 and TRBJ2-3, with 10 bases that match TRBD2. V shed 0 bases and J 4 bases; nucleotides not matched to a gene: 4. CDR3 size: 16 residues. Germline V gene data show CDR1 as LGHNA and CDR2 as YNFKEQ.